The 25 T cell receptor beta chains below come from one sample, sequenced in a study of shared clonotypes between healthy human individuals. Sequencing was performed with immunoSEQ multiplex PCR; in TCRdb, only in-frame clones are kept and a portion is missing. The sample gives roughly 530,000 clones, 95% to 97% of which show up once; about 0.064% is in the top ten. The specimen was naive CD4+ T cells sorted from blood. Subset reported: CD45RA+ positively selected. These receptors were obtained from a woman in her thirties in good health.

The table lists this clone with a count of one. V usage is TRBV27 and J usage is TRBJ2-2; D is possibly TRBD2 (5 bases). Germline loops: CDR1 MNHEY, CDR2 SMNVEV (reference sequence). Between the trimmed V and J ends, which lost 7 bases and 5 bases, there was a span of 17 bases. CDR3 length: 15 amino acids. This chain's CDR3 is CASIPDYPGTGELFF. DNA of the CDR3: TGTGCCAGCATCCCTGACTACCCGGGAACCGGGGAGCTGTTTTTT.

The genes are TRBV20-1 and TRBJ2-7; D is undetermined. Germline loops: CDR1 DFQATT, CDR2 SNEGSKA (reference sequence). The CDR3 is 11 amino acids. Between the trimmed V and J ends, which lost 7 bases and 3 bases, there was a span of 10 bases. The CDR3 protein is CSVVSDYEQYF. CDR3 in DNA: TGCAGTGTTGTCTCGGACTACGAGCAGTACTTC.

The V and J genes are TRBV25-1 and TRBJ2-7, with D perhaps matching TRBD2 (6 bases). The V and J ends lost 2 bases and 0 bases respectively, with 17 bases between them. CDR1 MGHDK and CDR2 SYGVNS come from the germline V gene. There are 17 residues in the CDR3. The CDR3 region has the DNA TGTGCCAGCAGTGAAGGTGGGGGGACGCCCCCCTCCTACGAGCAGTACTTC. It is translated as CASSEGGGTPPSYEQYF.

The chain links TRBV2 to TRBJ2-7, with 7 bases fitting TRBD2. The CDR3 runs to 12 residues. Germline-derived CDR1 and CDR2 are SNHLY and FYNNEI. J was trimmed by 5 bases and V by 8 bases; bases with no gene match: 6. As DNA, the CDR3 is TGTGCCAGCGTACGGGAGGAAAACGAGCAGTACTTC. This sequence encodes CASVREENEQYF.

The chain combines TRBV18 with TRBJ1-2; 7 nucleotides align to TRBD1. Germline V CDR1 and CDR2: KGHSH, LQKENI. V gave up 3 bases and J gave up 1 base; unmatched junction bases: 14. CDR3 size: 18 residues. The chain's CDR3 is CASSPTLGQDPINYGYTF. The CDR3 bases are TGTGCCAGCTCACCCACCTTAGGACAGGACCCTATTAACTATGGCTACACCTTC.

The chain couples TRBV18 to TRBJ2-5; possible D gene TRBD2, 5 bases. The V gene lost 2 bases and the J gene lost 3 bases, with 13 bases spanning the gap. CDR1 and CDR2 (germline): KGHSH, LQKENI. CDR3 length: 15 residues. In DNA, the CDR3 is TGTGCCAGCTCACCATCATATGACGGGAAAGAGACCCAGTACTTC. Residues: CASSPSYDGKETQYF.

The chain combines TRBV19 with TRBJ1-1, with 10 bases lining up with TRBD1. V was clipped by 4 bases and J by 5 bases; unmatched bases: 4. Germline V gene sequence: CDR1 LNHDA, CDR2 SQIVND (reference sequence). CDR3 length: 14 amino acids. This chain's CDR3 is CASSKTGGRTEAFF. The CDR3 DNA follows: TGTGCCAGTAGTAAGACAGGGGGCAGAACTGAAGCTTTCTTT.

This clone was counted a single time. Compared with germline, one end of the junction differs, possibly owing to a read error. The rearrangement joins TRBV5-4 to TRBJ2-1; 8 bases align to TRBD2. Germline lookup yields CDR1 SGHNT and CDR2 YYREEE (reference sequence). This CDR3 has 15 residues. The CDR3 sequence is CASSSSGSSHNEQFF. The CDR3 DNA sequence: TGTGCCAGCTCCTCGAGCGGGAGCTCCCACAATGAGCAGTTCTTC.

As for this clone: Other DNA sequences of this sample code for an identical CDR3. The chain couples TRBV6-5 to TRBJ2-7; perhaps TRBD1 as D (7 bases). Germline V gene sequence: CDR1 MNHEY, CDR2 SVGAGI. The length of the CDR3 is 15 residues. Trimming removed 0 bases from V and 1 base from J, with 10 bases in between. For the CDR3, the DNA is TGTGCCAGCAGTTACTCGACAGGGAGGTCCTACGAGCAGTACTTC. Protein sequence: CASSYSTGRSYEQYF.

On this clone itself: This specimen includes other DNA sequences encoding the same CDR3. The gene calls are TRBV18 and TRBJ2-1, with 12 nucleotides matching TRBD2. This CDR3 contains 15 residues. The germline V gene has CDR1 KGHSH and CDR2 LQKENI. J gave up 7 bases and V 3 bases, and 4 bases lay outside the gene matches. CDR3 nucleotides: TGTGCCAGCTCACCGGGACTAGCGGGTTCGAATGAGCAGTTCTTC. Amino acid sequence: CASSPGLAGSNEQFF. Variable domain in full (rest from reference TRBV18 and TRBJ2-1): NAGVMQNPRHLVRRRGQEARLRCSPMKGHSHVYWYRQLPEEGLKFMVYLQKENIIDESGMPKERFSAEFPKEGPSILRIQQVVRGDSAAYFCASSPGLAGSNEQFFGPGTRLTVL.

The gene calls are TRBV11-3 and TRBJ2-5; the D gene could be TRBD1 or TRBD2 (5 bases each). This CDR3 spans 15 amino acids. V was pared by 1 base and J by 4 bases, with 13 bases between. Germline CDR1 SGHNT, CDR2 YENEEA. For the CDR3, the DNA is TGTGCCAGCAGCTTAGTTTTGGGGGTGGGAGAGACCCAGTACTTC. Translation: CASSLVLGVGETQYF.

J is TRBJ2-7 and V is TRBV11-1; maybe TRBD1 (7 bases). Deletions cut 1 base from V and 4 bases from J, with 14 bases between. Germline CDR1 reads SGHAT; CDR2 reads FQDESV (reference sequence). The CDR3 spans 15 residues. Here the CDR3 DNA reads TGTGCCAGCAGCTTAGGTGGAGGGGGCAGGTACGAGCAGTACTTC. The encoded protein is CASSLGGGGRYEQYF.

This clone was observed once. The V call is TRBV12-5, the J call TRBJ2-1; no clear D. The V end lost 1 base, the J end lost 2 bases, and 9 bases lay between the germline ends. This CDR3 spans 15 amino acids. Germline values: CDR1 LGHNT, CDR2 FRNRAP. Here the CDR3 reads CASGLGFSPYNEQFF. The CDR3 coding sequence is TGTGCTAGTGGTTTGGGCTTTTCCCCCTACAATGAGCAGTTCTTC.

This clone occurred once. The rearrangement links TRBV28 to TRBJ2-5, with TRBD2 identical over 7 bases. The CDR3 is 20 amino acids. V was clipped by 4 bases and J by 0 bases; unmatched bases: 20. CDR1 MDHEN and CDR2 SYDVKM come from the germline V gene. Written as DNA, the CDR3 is TGTGCCAGCAGTTCCCCACGACCGATCCTGCGAGCGGGGAACCAAGAGACCCAGTACTTC. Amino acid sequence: CASSSPRPILRAGNQETQYF.

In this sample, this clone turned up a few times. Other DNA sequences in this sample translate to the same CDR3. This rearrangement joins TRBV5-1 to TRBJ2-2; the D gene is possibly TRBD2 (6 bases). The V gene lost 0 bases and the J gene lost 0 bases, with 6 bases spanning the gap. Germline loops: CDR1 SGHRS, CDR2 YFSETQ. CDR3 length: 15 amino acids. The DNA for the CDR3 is TGCGCCAGCAGCTTGGGCGGGACGAACACCGGGGAGCTGTTTTTT. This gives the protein CASSLGGTNTGELFF.

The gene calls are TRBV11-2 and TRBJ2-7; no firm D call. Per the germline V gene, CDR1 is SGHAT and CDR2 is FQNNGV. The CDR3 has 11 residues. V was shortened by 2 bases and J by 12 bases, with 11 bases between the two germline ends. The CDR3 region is CASSLLQKLYF. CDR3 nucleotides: TGTGCCAGCAGCTTACTCCAGAAGCTGTACTTC.

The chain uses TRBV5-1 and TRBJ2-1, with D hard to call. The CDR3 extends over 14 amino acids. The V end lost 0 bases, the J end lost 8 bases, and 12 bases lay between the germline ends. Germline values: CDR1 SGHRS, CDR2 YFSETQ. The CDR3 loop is CASSLEGSWDEQFF. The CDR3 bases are TGCGCCAGCAGCTTGGAGGGTTCGTGGGATGAGCAGTTCTTC.

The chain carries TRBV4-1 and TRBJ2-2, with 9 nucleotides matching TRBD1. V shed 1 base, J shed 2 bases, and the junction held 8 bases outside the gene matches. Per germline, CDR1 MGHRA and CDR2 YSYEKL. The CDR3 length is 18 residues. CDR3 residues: CASSQVLTGGSNTGELFF. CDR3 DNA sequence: TGCGCCAGCAGCCAAGTCCTGACAGGGGGGAGCAACACCGGGGAGCTGTTTTTT.

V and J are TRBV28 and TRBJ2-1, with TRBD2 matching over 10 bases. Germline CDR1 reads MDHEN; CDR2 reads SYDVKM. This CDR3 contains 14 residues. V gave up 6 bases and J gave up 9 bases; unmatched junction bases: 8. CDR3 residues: CASSRIAGGIEQFF. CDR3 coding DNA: TGTGCCAGCAGCCGGATAGCGGGAGGAATTGAGCAGTTCTTC.

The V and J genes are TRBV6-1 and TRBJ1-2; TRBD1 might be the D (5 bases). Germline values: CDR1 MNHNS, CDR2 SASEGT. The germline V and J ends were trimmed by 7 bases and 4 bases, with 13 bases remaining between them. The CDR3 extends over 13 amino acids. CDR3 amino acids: CASKEQVRYGYTF. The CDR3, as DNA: TGTGCCAGCAAGGAACAGGTACGCTATGGCTACACCTTC.

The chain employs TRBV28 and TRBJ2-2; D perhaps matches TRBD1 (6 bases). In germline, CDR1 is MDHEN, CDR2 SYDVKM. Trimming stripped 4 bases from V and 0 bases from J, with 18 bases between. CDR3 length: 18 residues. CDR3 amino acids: CASSSLTGSTANTGELFF. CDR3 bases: TGTGCCAGCAGTTCGCTGACAGGCAGTACCGCGAACACCGGGGAGCTGTTTTTT.

CDR3 DNA sequence: TGTGCCAGCAGTTTACCCGGACCTTTTAATGAGCAGTTCTTC. Translation gives CASSLPGPFNEQFF. J is TRBJ2-1 and V is TRBV27; D is unresolved. This CDR3 has 14 residues. The V end was cut by 2 bases, the J end by 7 bases, with 12 bases between. The germline V gene encodes CDR1 MNHEY and CDR2 SMNVEV (reference sequence).

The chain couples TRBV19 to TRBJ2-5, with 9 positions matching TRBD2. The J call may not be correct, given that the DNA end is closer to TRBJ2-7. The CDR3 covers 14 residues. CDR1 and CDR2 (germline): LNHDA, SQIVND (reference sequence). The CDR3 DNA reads TGTGCCAGTAGTACGGGACTAGCCGTCAACGAGCAGTACTTC. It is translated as CASSTGLAVNEQYF.

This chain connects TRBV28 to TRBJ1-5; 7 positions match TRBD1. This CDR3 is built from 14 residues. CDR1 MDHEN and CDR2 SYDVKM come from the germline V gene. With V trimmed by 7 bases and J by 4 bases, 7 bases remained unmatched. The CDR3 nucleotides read TGTGCCAGCACCCAAACAGGGGCAAATCAGCCCCAGCATTTT. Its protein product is CASTQTGANQPQHF.

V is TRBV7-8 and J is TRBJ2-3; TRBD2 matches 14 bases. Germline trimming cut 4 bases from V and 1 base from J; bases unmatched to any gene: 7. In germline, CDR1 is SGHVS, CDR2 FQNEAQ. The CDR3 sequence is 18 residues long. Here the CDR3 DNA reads TGTGCCAGCAGCTCAGGACTAGCGGGAGGCGTCGGCACAGATACGCAGTATTTT. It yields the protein CASSSGLAGGVGTDTQYF.